This paragraph reports one T cell receptor (beta chain). Its antigen remains unidentified. The PCR made use of 60 Vbeta and 13 Jbeta primers. TCRdb's copy holds only in-frame clones and misses some; the assay was immunoSEQ multiplex PCR. Seen here are 150,000 or so clones, around three quarters observed once, and the top ten hold 1%. This entry belongs to a study of cytomegalovirus exposure and HLA in healthy donors. Study background: Earlier sequencing of some 180 million T cells yielded 120 million or so unique TCR beta sequences. Whole-study findings and limits: Analysis was performed later, and it showed HLA-associated TCR beta chains to be more clonally expanded than equally common others.

V was clipped by 3 bases and J by 1 base, with 23 bases between them. This CDR3 has 19 amino acids. Germline CDR1 reads LNHNV; CDR2 reads YYDKDF (reference sequence). The chain has TRBV15 and TRBJ2-3, with D possibly matching TRBD2 (6 bases). The receptor comes from a woman between 40 and 55 years old in good health and CMV-seronegative. The sequenced sample consisted of PBMCs. CDR3 nucleotides: TGTGCCACCAGCAGCCCGATTGGATCCCCTAGGAGGGGCACAGATACGCAGTATTTT. This encodes CATSSPIGSPRRGTDTQYF.